What follows are 20 T cell receptor beta chains derived from one specimen sequenced in a study of blood T cell repertoires in COVID-19. The table came from immunoSEQ multiplex PCR; TCRdb's copy has only in-frame clones and leaves some out. The sample comprises about 180,000 clones, around 83% of which are singletons, and less than 10% rests with the top ten. Source material: peripheral blood. The receptors were gathered from a woman in her sixties or seventies with COVID-19, enrolled during active disease.

V is TRBV9 and J is TRBJ2-7; weak D call: TRBD1 (6 bases). Trimming took off 0 bases at V and 4 bases at J, with 14 bases between the two ends. CDR3 length: 15 residues. Per germline, CDR1 SGDLS and CDR2 YYNGEE. CDR3 in amino acids: CASSVGVQGPYEQYF. For the CDR3, the DNA is TGTGCCAGCAGCGTAGGTGTCCAGGGGCCGTACGAGCAGTACTTC.

J is TRBJ2-1 and V is TRBV28; TRBD2 agrees at 11 bases. In germline, CDR1 is MDHEN, CDR2 SYDVKM. V lost 2 bases, J lost 5 bases, and 5 bases stayed unmatched. CDR3 size: 16 residues. The CDR3 DNA sequence: TGTGCCAGCAGTTTAATATCTAGCGGGAGGAACAATGAGCAGTTCTTC. Encoded protein: CASSLISSGRNNEQFF.

The chain is built from TRBV2 and TRBJ2-7; 11 bases agree with TRBD2. The CDR3 covers 14 residues. Germline CDR1 SNHLY, CDR2 FYNNEI. The ends lost 8 bases at V and 7 bases at J; junction bases unmatched: 10. The CDR3 DNA follows: TGTGCCAGCTGTATACTAGCGGGAGCTGGGGAGCAGTACTTC. Residues: CASCILAGAGEQYF.

In the case of this clone: One junction end does not reproduce the germline sequence, and a read error may be involved. V and J are TRBV19 and TRBJ1-1, with D possibly being TRBD1 (5 bases). The CDR3 has 14 residues. Germline CDR1 is LNHDA and CDR2 is SQIVND (reference sequence). CDR3: CASSMGGVNTEAFF. CDR3 in DNA: TGTGCCAGTAGTATGGGGGGGGTGAATACTGAAGCTTTCTTT.

The chain uses TRBV14 and TRBJ2-3; no clear D. The germline V gene has CDR1 SGHDN and CDR2 FVKESK. V was trimmed by 2 bases and J by 2 bases, leaving 17 bases between them. The CDR3 is made up of 17 amino acids. CDR3 region: CASSQSKTPQLTDTQYF. The CDR3 nucleotides are TGTGCCAGCAGCCAATCCAAGACACCCCAGCTCACAGATACGCAGTATTTT.

V gene TRBV5-4 combines with J gene TRBJ1-1; 7 bases are a match to TRBD1. CDR3 length: 18 residues. The ends lost 0 bases at V and 5 bases at J; junction bases unmatched: 16. Germline V gives CDR1 SGHNT, CDR2 YYREEE (reference sequence). Here the CDR3 DNA reads TGTGCCAGCAGCTTGGGTTCGAGACAGGGAAGCCGTAATACTGAAGCTTTCTTT. It yields the protein CASSLGSRQGSRNTEAFF.

The gene calls are TRBV2 and TRBJ2-5; 12 bases fit TRBD2. J lost 6 bases, V lost 4 bases, and 6 bases had no gene match. This CDR3 contains 15 residues. CDR1 SNHLY and CDR2 FYNNEI come from the germline V gene. The CDR3 region is CASSVGLAGLQTQYF. CDR3 DNA sequence: TGTGCCAGCAGTGTCGGACTAGCGGGATTACAGACCCAGTACTTC.

The chain is built from TRBV9 and TRBJ2-1; D remains ambiguous. Trimming removed 2 bases at V and 7 bases at J, with 10 bases between. Germline CDR1 SGDLS, CDR2 YYNGEE. The CDR3 totals 13 residues. The CDR3: CASSVRSSNEQFF. The DNA for the CDR3 is TGTGCCAGCAGCGTCAGGTCATCGAATGAGCAGTTCTTC.

This clone has a single count. V usage is TRBV11-2 and J usage is TRBJ1-6, with 7 bases lining up with TRBD1. Germline V lookup: CDR1 SGHAT, CDR2 FQNNGV. The CDR3 runs 15 residues. The ends lost 1 base at V and 10 bases at J; junction bases unmatched: 7. CDR3 loop: CASSLVSQGGSPLHF. CDR3 coding DNA: TGTGCCAGCAGCTTAGTTTCTCAGGGGGGATCACCCCTCCACTTT. Supplemented by reference TRBV11-2 and TRBJ1-6, the full variable domain reads EAGVAQSPRYKIIEKRQSVAFWCNPISGHATLYWYQQILGQGPKLLIQFQNNGVVDDSQLPKDRFSAERLKGVDSTLKIQPAKLEDSAVYLCASSLVSQGGSPLHFGNGTRLTVT.

The chain recombines TRBV7-8 with TRBJ2-7; D possibly corresponds to TRBD1 (6 bases). V lost 1 base to trimming and J lost 4 bases, with 11 bases between them. The CDR3 loop spans 14 amino acids. The germline V gene has CDR1 SGHVS and CDR2 FQNEAQ. This CDR3 is CASSLVAGVYEQYF. CDR3 in DNA: TGTGCCAGCAGCTTAGTTGCAGGGGTTTACGAGCAGTACTTC.

This sequence joins TRBV27 and TRBJ1-1; 8 nucleotides match TRBD1. V lost 6 bases, J lost 3 bases, and 9 bases stayed unmatched. CDR3 size: 15 residues. Germline V gene data show CDR1 as MNHEY and CDR2 as SMNVEV (reference sequence). CDR3 nucleotide sequence: TGTGCCAGCAGAACAGGACAGGGTAGGCACACTGAAGCTTTCTTT. This codes for CASRTGQGRHTEAFF.

The chain links TRBV3-1 (or the pseudogene TRBV3-2) to TRBJ1-4; TRBD1 matches at 8 bases. CDR1 is LGHDT, CDR2 YNNKEL, per germline (reference sequence). The CDR3 runs 14 residues. V was pared by 5 bases and J by 3 bases, with 2 bases of the junction left unmatched. The DNA for the CDR3 is TGTGCCAGCAGCTTACAGGGGGCTAATGAAAAACTGTTTTTT. Its translation is CASSLQGANEKLFF.

The chain has TRBV28 and TRBJ2-6; weak D call: TRBD1 (6 bases). The ends were cut back, 6 bases at V and 4 bases at J, with 13 bases in the middle. Germline V gene sequence: CDR1 MDHEN, CDR2 SYDVKM. This CDR3 has 15 amino acids. CDR3 in amino acids: CASSTQGTGANVLTF. DNA for the CDR3: TGTGCCAGCAGCACACAGGGCACCGGGGCCAACGTCCTGACTTTC.

The V and J genes are TRBV6-5 and TRBJ2-2; D perhaps matches TRBD1 (5 bases). V was clipped by 6 bases and J by 1 base, with 12 bases between them. The CDR3 length is 15 residues. Per germline, CDR1 MNHEY and CDR2 SVGAGI. The CDR3 nucleotides read TGTGCCAGCAGCCAAGATACAGGGAACACCGGGGAGCTGTTTTTT. The encoded protein is CASSQDTGNTGELFF.

The chain employs TRBV29-1 and TRBJ2-2, with D perhaps matching TRBD1 (5 bases). CDR3 length equals 13 residues. Germline lookup yields CDR1 SQVTM and CDR2 ANQGSEA. The V and J ends lost 6 bases and 6 bases respectively, with 14 bases between them. CDR3 nucleotides: TGCAGCGTGGCGAGGCGGACACCCGGGGAGCTGTTTTTT. Amino acids: CSVARRTPGELFF.

This chain uses TRBV19 with TRBJ2-7; 9 bases align to TRBD2. With V trimmed by 6 bases and J by 4 bases, 13 bases remained unmatched. The germline V gene encodes CDR1 LNHDA and CDR2 SQIVND (reference sequence). This CDR3 is built from 16 residues. CDR3 protein: CASSPTGLAGVYEQYF. CDR3 nucleotides: TGTGCCAGTAGCCCAACCGGGTTAGCGGGAGTTTACGAGCAGTACTTC.

This clone has only a few counts. The chain couples TRBV27 to TRBJ2-7; 8 nucleotides line up with TRBD2. After removal of 6 bases from V and 0 bases from J, the junction contained 1 base not matched to a gene. The CDR3 is 13 residues long. CDR1 and CDR2 (germline): MNHEY, SMNVEV (reference sequence). CDR3 sequence (DNA): TGTGCCAGCAGGACTAGCGACTCCTACGAGCAGTACTTC. Protein sequence: CASRTSDSYEQYF.

The gene calls are TRBV6-6 and TRBJ1-6; D gene ambiguous. The germline gives CDR1 MNHNY, CDR2 SVGAGI (reference sequence). The V gene lost 5 bases and the J gene lost 8 bases, with 16 bases spanning the gap. The CDR3 has 15 amino acids. In nucleotides, the CDR3 is TGTGCCAGCAGTACAACGGGAGGGAGGCATTCACCCCTCCACTTT. It encodes CASSTTGGRHSPLHF.

The chain's CDR3 is CASSFYGSSYEQYF. CDR3 DNA sequence: TGTGCCAGCAGCTTCTACGGGAGCTCCTACGAGCAGTACTTC. The rearrangement links TRBV11-1 to TRBJ2-7; perhaps TRBD2 as D (6 bases). This CDR3 has 14 residues. Trimming pared 3 bases from V and 0 bases from J, leaving 9 bases between. Germline V lookup: CDR1 SGHAT, CDR2 FQDESV (reference sequence). The full variable domain, rest sourced from reference TRBV11-1 and TRBJ2-7, is EAEVAQSPRYKITEKSQAVAFWCDPISGHATLYWYRQILGQGPELLVQFQDESVVDDSQLPKDRFSAERLKGVDSTLKIQPAELGDSAMYLCASSFYGSSYEQYFGPGTRLTVT.

The V and J genes are TRBV6-5 and TRBJ1-3; tentatively, D is TRBD1 (5 bases). Trimming pared 4 bases from V and 10 bases from J, leaving 20 bases between. Germline V gives CDR1 MNHEY, CDR2 SVGAGI. This CDR3 comprises 15 residues. CDR3 in DNA: TGTGCCAGCAGTTGGGGGGGACTGTCTCGGAGGACCATATATTTT. This gives the protein CASSWGGLSRRTIYF.